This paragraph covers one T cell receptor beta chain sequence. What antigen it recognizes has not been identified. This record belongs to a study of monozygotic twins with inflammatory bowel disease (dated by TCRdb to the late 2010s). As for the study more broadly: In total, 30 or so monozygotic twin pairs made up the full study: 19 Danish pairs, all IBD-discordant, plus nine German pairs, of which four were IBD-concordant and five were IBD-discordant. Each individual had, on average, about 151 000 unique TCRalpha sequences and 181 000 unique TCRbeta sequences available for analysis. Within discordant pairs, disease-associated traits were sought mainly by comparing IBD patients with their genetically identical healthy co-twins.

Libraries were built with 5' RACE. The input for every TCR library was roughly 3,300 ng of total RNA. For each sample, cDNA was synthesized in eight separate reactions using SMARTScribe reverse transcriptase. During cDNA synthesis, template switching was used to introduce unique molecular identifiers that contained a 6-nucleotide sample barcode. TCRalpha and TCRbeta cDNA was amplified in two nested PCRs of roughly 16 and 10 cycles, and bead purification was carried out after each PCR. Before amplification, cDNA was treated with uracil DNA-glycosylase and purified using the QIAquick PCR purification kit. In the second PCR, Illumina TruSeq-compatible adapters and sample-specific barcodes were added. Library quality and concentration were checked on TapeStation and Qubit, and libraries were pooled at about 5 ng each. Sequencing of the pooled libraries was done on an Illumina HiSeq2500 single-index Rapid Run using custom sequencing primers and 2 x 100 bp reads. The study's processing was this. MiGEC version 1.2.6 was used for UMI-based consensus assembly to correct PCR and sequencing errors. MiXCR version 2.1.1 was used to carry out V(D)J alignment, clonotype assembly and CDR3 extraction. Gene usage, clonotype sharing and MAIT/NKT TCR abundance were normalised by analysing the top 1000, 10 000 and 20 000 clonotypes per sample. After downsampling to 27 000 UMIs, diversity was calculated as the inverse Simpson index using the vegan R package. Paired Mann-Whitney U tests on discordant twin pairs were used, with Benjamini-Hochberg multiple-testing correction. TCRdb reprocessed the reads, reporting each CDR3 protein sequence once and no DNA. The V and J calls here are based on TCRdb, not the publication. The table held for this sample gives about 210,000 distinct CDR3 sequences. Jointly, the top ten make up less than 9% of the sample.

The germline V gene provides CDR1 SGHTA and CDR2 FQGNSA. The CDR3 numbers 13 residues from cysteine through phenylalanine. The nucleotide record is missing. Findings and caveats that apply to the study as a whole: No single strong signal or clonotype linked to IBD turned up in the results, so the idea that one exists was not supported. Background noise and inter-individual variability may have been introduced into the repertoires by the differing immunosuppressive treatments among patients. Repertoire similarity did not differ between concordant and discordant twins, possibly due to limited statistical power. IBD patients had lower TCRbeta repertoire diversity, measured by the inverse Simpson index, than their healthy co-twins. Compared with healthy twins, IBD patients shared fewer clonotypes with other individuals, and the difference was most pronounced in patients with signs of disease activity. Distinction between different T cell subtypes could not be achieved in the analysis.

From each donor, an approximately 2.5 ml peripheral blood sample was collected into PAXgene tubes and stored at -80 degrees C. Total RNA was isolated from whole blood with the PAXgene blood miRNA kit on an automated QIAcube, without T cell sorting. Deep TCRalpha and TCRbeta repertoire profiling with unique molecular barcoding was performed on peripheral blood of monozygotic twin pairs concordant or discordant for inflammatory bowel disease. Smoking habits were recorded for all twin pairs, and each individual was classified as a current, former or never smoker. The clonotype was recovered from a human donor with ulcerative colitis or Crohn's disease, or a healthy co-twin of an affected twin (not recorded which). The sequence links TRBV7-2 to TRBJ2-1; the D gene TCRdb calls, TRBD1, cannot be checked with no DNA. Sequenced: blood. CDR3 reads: CASSPGTGNEQFF.